Listed below are T cell receptor beta chains from one sample, sequenced in a study of blood T cell repertoires in COVID-19. TCRdb keeps only in-frame clones here, not all; method: immunoSEQ multiplex PCR. This sample carries 150,000 to 200,000 clones, roughly 80% of them seen once, and the ten largest clones take approximately 5.4%. The sequencing sample was made of peripheral blood. These receptors were taken from a woman younger than 45 with acute or convalescent COVID-19. The CDR3 runs from the conserved cysteine through the conserved F or W. The order of the fields is clone size, V gene, D gene, J gene, CDR3 DNA, CDR3 protein. The D gene is left open where the match is weak. Size values are once, few and many counts, or a class for expanded clones, and some rows have none.

few	TRBV6-5	-	TRBJ2-2	TGTGCCAGCAGTAACAGGGTCGGGGGGGAGCTGTTTTTT	CASSNRVGGELFF
-	TRBV7-8	TRBD1	TRBJ1-2	TGTGCCAGCAGCTTAGCCAGGCAGGGGGTGAATGGCTACACCTTC	CASSLARQGVNGYTF
-	TRBV27	-	TRBJ2-3	TGTGCCAGCAGTTCGCAAGGACTGGGAGATACGCAGTATTTT	CASSSQGLGDTQYF
-	TRBV12-3/TRBV12-4	-	TRBJ2-3	TGTGCCAGCAGGTCACTCGGAGATACGCAGTATTTT	CASRSLGDTQYF
-	TRBV2	TRBD2	TRBJ2-2	TGTGCCAGCAGTGGCGGGGGCACCGGGGAGCTGTTTTTT	CASSGGGTGELFF
-	TRBV7-2	-	TRBJ2-3	TGTGCCAGCAGCGCACACTACCGCCGGAGTCTTAAGGCAGATACGCAGTATTTT	CASSAHYRRSLKADTQYF
-	TRBV11-2	TRBD1	TRBJ1-4	TGTGCCAGCAGCTTAGGGACAGGGAACGAAAAACTGTTTTTT	CASSLGTGNEKLFF
-	TRBV4-1	-	TRBJ2-3	TGCGCCAGCAGCCTCCCCCCGGATACGCAGTATTTT	CASSLPPDTQYF
-	TRBV7-2	-	TRBJ2-7	TGTGCCAGCAGCTTAGATAGTGCCTCCTACGAGCAGTACTTC	CASSLDSASYEQYF
-	TRBV29-1	-	TRBJ2-7	TGCAGCGCTAGGACTCCGGGCTACGAGCAGTACTTC	CSARTPGYEQYF
-	TRBV6-2/TRBV6-3	TRBD2	TRBJ2-3	TGTGCCAGCAGTTACGGTCCAGGGACTAGCGGGAGGAGCACAGATACGCAGTATTTT	CASSYGPGTSGRSTDTQYF
-	TRBV5-6	TRBD1	TRBJ1-6	TGTGCCAGCGCGGCGACAGGGGTAGATTCACCCCTCCACTTT	CASAATGVDSPLHF
-	TRBV6-2/TRBV6-3	-	TRBJ1-1	TGTGCCAGCAGTTACTATACCAGGAAGATTGGCAACACTGAAGCTTTCTTT	CASSYYTRKIGNTEAFF
-	TRBV27	TRBD2	TRBJ2-7	TGTGCCAGCAGTTCACCCGGGACTAGCGGTACCTACGAGCAGTACTTC	CASSSPGTSGTYEQYF
-	TRBV18	-	TRBJ2-1	TGTGCCAGCTCACCACCGTCGAGGGGGAATGAGCAGTTCTTC	CASSPPSRGNEQFF
-	TRBV6-2/TRBV6-3	-	TRBJ2-7	TGTGCCAGCAGTTACCGGCGGGCTGACTACGAGCAGTACTTC	CASSYRRADYEQYF
once	TRBV5-5	-	TRBJ1-4	TGTGCCAGCAGCTTGGTCGGAGTCAATGAAAAACTGTTTTTT	CASSLVGVNEKLFF
-	TRBV5-1	TRBD1	TRBJ1-1	TGCGCCAGCAGCTTGGCCGCAGGACAGGGTGAAGCTTTCTTT	CASSLAAGQGEAFF
-	TRBV14	TRBD2	TRBJ2-1	TGTGCCAGCAGCCATAGACGGGGACTAGCCCAGAGTGAGCAGTTCTTC	CASSHRRGLAQSEQFF
-	TRBV5-4	TRBD1	TRBJ2-7	TGTGCCAGCAGCTTAGGTGCGGGACAGGGGTACTACGAGCAGTACTTC	CASSLGAGQGYYEQYF
-	TRBV4-3	TRBD2	TRBJ2-7	TGCGCCAGCAGCCATGCCCTAGCGGCCTACGAGCAGTACTTC	CASSHALAAYEQYF
-	TRBV9	TRBD2	TRBJ2-3	TGTGCCAGCAGCGTAGCTGGGGGGGGGACTACAGATACGCAGTATTTT	CASSVAGGGTTDTQYF
-	TRBV7-3	TRBD1	TRBJ1-1	TGTGCCAGCAGCTCGGGACAGGGTGCCACTGAAGCTTTCTTT	CASSSGQGATEAFF
-	TRBV10-2	-	TRBJ2-1	TGCGCCAGCAGTGAGCTCTCGGGATTATCTGAGCAGTTCTTC	CASSELSGLSEQFF
-	TRBV25-1	-	TRBJ1-4	TGTGCCAGCAGTGGGACAAAGGGAAAACTGTTTTTT	CASSGTKGKLFF